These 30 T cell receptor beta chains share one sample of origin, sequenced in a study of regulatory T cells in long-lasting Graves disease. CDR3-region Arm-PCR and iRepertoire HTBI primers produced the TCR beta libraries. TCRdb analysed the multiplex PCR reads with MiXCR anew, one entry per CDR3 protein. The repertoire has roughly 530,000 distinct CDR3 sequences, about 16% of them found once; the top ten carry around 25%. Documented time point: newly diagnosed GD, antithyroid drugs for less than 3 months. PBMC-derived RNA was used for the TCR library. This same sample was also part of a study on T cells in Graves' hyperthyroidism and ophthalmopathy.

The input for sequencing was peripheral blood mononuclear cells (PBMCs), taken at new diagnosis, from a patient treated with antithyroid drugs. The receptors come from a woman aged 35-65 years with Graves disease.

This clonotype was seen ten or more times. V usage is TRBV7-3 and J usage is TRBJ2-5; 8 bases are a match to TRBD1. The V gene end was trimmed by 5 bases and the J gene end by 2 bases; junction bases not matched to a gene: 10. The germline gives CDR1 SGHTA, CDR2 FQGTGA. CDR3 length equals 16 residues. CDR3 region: CASSLGQGPVQETQYF. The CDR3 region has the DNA TGTGCCAGCAGCCTAGGACAGGGTCCCGTTCAAGAGACCCAGTACTTC.

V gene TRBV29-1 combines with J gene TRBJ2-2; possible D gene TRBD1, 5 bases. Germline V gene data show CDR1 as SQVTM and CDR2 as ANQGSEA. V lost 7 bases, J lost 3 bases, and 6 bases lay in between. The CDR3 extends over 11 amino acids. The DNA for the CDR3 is TGCAGCGCCAGGGACACCGGGGAGCTGTTTTTT. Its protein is CSARDTGELFF.

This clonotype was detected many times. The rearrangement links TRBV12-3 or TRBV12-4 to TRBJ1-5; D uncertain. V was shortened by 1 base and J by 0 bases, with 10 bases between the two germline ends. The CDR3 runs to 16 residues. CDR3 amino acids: CASSLVSIYSNQPQHF. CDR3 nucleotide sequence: TGTGCCAGCAGTTTAGTTAGTATCTATAGCAATCAGCCCCAGCATTTT.

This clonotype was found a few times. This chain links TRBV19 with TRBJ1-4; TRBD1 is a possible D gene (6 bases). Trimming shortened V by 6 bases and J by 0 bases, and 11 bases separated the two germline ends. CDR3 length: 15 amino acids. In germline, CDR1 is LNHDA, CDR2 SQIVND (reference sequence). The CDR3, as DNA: TGTGCCAGTAGGCTGGACAGTGCAACTAATGAAAAACTGTTTTTT. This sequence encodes CASRLDSATNEKLFF.

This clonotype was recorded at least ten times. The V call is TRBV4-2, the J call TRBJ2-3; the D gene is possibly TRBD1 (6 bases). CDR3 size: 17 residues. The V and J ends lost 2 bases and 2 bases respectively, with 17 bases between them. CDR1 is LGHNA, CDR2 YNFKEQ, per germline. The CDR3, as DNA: TGTGCCAGCAGCCAAAAGCCGACAGGTCTCGACACAGATACGCAGTATTTT. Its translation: CASSQKPTGLDTDTQYF.

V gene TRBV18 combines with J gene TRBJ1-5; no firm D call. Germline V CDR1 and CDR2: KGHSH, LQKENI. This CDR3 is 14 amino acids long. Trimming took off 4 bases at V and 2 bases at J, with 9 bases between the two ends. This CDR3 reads CASSHSKGNQPQHF. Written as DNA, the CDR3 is TGTGCCAGCTCACACAGTAAGGGCAATCAGCCCCAGCATTTT.

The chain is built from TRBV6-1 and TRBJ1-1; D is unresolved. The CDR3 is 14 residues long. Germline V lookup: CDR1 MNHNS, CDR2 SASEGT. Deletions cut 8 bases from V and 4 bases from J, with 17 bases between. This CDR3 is CASVAGSPSTEAFF. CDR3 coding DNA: TGTGCCAGCGTAGCAGGTAGCCCGAGCACTGAAGCTTTCTTT.

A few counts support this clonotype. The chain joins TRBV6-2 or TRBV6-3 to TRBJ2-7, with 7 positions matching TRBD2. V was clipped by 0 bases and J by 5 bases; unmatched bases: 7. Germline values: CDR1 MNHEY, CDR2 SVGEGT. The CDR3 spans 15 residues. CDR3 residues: CASSYSGGIKHEQYF. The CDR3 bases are TGTGCCAGCAGTTACTCGGGGGGGATAAAGCACGAGCAGTACTTC.

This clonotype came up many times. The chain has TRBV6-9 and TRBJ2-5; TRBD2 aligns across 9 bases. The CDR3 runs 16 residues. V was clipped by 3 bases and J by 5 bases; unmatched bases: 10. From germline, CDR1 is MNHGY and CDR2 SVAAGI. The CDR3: CASSYGSGGRGETQYF. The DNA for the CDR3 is TGTGCCAGCAGTTACGGCAGCGGGGGGCGGGGGGAGACCCAGTACTTC.

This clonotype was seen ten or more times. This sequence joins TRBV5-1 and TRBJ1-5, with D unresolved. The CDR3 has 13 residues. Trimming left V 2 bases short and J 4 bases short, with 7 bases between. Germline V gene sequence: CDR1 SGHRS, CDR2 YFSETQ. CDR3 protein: CASSLEQNQPQHF. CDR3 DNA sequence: TGCGCCAGCAGCTTAGAACAGAATCAGCCCCAGCATTTT.

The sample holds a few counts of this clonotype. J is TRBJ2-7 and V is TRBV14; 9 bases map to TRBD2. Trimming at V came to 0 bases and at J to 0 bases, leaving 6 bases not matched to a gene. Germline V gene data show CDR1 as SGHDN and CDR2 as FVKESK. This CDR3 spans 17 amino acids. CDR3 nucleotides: TGTGCCAGCAGCCAAGATTTAGCTAGCGGGATCTCCTACGAGCAGTACTTC. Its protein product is CASSQDLASGISYEQYF.

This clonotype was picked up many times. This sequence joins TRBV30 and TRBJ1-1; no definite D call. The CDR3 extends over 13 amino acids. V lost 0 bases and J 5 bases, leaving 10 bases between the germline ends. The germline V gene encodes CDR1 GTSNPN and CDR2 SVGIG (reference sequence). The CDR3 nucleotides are TGTGCCTGGAGTGTAGTAGGAGGTACTGAAGCTTTCTTT. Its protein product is CAWSVVGGTEAFF.

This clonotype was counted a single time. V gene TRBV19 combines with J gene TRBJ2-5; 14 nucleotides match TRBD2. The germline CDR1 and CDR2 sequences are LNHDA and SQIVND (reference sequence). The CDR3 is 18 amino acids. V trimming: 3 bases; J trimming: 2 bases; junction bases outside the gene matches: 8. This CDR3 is CASSISGLAGGLQETQYF. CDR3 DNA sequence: TGTGCCAGTAGTATTTCCGGACTAGCGGGGGGACTTCAAGAGACCCAGTACTTC.

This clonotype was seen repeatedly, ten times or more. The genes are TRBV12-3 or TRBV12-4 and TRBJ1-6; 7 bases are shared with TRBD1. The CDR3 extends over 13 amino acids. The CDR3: CASSEGANSPLHF. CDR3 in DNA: TGTGCTTCAAGCGAGGGGGCTAATTCACCCCTCCACTTT.

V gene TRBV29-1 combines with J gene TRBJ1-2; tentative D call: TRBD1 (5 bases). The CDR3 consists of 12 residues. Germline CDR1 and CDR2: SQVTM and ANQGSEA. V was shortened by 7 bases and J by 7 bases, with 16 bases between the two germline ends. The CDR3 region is CSGGGSGSGYTF. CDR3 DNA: TGCAGCGGGGGGGGGTCAGGAAGTGGCTACACCTTC. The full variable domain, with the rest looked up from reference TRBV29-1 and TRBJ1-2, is SAVISQKPSRDICQRGTSLTIQCQVDSQVTMMFWYRQQPGQSLTLIATANQGSEATYESGFVIDKFPISRPNLTFSTLTVSNMSPEDSSIYLCSGGGSGSGYTFGSGTRLTVV.

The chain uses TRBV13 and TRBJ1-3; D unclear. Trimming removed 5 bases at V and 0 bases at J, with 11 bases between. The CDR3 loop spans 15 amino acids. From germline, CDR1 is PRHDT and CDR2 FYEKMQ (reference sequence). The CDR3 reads CASSIEEDSGNTIYF. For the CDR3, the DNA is TGTGCCAGCAGCATTGAAGAAGACTCTGGAAACACCATATATTTT.

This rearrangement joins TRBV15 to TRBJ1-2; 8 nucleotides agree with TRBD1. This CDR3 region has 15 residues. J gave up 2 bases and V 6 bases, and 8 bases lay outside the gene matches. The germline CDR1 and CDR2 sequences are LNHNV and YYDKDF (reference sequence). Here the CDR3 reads CATRGERTGNYGYTF. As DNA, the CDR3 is TGTGCCACCAGAGGAGAGAGGACAGGGAACTATGGCTACACCTTC. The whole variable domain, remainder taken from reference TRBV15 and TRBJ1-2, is DAMVIQNPRYQVTQFGKPVTLSCSQTLNHNVMYWYQQKSSQAPKLLFHYYDKDFNNEADTPDNFQSRRPNTSFCFLDIRSPGLGDTAMYLCATRGERTGNYGYTFGSGTRLTVV.

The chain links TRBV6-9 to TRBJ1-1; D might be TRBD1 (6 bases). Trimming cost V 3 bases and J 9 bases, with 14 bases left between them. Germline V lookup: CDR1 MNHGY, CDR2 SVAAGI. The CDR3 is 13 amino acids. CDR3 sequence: CASSYGAGVQAFF. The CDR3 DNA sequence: TGTGCCAGCAGTTACGGGGCAGGGGTCCAAGCTTTCTTT.

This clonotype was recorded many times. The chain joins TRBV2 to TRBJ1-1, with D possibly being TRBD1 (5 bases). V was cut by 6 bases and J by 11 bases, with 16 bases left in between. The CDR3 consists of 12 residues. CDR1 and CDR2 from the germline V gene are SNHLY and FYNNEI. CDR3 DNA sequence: TGTGCCAGCAGGGGGCGTCCCGGGGGGGCTTTCTTT. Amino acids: CASRGRPGGAFF.

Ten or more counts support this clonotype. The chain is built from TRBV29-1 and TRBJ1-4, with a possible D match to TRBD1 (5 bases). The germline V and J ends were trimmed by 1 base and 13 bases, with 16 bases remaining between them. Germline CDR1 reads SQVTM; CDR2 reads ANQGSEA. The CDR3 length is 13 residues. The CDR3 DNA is TGCAGCGTTGAAGGGGTGGTGGGGCAAGGACTGTTTTTT. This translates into CSVEGVVGQGLFF.

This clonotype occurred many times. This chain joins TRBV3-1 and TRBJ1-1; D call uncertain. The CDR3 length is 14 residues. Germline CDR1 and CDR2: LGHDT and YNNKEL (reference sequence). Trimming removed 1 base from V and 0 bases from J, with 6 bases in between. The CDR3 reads CASSQVGMNTEAFF. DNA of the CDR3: TGTGCCAGCAGCCAAGTAGGGATGAACACTGAAGCTTTCTTT.

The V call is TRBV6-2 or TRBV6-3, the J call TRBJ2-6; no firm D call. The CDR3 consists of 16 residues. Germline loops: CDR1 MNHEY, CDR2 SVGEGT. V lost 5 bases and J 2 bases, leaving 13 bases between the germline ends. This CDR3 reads CASSEAKGTGANVLTF. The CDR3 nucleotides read TGTGCCAGCAGTGAAGCTAAAGGGACTGGGGCCAACGTCCTGACTTTC.

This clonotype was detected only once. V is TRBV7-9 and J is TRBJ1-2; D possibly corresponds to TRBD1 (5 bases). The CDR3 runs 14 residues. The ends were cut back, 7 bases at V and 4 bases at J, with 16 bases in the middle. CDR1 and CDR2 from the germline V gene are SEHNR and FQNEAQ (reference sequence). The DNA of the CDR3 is TGTGCCAGCACCCAGGGCCAGGTTCCCTATGGCTACACCTTC. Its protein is CASTQGQVPYGYTF.

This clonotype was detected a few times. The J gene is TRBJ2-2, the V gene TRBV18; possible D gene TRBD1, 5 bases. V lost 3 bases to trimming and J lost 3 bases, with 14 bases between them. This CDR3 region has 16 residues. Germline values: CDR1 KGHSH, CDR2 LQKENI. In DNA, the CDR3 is TGTGCCAGCTCACCTAGACAGCTATCGTACACCGGGGAGCTGTTTTTT. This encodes CASSPRQLSYTGELFF.

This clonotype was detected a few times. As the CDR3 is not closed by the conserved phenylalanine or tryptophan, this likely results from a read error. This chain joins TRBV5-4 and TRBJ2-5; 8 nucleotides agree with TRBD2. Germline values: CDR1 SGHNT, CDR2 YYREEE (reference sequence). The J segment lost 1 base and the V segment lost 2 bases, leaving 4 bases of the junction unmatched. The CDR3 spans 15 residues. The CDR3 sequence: CASSFAGGGQETQYS. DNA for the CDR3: TGTGCCAGCAGCTTCGCGGGGGGAGGCCAAGAGACCCAGTACTCC.

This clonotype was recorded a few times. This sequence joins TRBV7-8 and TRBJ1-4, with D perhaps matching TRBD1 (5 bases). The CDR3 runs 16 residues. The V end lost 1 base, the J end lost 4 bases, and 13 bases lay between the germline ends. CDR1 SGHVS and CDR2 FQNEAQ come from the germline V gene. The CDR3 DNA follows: TGTGCCAGCAGCTTAGTCCGGGGGGTGGGTAATGAAAAACTGTTTTTT. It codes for CASSLVRGVGNEKLFF.

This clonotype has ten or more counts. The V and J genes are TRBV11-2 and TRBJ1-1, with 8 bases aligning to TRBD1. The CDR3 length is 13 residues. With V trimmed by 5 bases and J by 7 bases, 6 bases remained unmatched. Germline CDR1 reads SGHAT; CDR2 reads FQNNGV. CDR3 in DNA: TGTGCCAGCAGCAAGGCAGGGGGCCTTGAAGCTTTCTTT. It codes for CASSKAGGLEAFF.

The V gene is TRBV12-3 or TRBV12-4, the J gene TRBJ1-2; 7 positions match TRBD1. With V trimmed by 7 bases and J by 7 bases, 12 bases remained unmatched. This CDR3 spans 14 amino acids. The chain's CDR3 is CASNQGGRGGGYTF. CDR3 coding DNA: TGTGCCAGCAACCAAGGCGGCAGGGGGGGTGGCTACACCTTC.

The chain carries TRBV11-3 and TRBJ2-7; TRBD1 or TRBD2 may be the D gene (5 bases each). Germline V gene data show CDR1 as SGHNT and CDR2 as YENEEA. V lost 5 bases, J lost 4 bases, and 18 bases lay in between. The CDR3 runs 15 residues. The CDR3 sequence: CASSLTGAGSYEQYF. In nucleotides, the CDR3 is TGTGCCAGCAGCCTCACCGGGGCAGGTTCGTACGAGCAGTACTTC.

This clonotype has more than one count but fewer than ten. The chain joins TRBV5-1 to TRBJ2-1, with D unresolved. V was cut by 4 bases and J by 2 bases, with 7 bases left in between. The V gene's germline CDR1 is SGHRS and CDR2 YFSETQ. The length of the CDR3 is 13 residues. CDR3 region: CASSGVPYNEQFF. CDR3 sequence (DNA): TGCGCCAGCAGCGGGGTGCCCTACAATGAGCAGTTCTTC.